The rows below give T cell receptor beta chains drawn from one sample of a study of cytomegalovirus exposure and HLA in healthy donors. The method was immunoSEQ multiplex PCR; TCRdb's version includes in-frame clones alone and lacks a portion of them. The data hold 180,000 or so clones, with roughly 86% observed a single time. Sequencing input: PBMCs. All receptors come from a man aged 25 to 40 in good health and CMV-seropositive. Each CDR3 is given with its conserved first and last residue. Each record gives: V gene, D gene, J gene, clone size, CDR3 DNA, CDR3 protein. D genes are given only for firm matches. The size entry is marked missing in some rows and otherwise reads once, few, many or a size class.

v_gene: TRBV23-1
d_gene: NA
j_gene: TRBJ1-2
abundance: once
CDR3nt: TGCGCCAGCCCCCAACGGGGGGGGTTATATGGCTACACCTTC
CDR3aa: CASPQRGGLYGYTF

v_gene: TRBV28
d_gene: TRBD2
j_gene: TRBJ2-5
abundance: NA
CDR3nt: TGTGCCAGCAGTTTGACTAGCGGGGGTCAAGAGACCCAGTACTTC
CDR3aa: CASSLTSGGQETQYF

v_gene: TRBV7-2
d_gene: NA
j_gene: TRBJ2-1
abundance: few
CDR3nt: TGTGCCAGCAGCTCGCAGGTAGACTTCGAGCAGTTCTTC
CDR3aa: CASSSQVDFEQFF

v_gene: TRBV7-5
d_gene: NA
j_gene: TRBJ1-6
abundance: once
CDR3nt: TGTGCCAGAAGCCCCTCGGAGGGCTGGGATAATTCACCCCTCCACTTT
CDR3aa: CARSPSEGWDNSPLHF

v_gene: TRBV7-9
d_gene: NA
j_gene: TRBJ2-7
abundance: NA
CDR3nt: TGTGCCAGCAGCCGGACAGGAGGGGCCTACGAGCAGTACTTC
CDR3aa: CASSRTGGAYEQYF

v_gene: TRBV6-4
d_gene: NA
j_gene: TRBJ2-2
abundance: NA
CDR3nt: TGTGCCAGCAGTGCGGGGGCGTCTTACACCGGGGAGCTGTTTTTT
CDR3aa: CASSAGASYTGELFF

v_gene: TRBV5-1
d_gene: NA
j_gene: TRBJ2-3
abundance: NA
CDR3nt: TGCGCCAGCAGCTTGGACCCAACGGAAACAGATACGCAGTATTTT
CDR3aa: CASSLDPTETDTQYF

v_gene: TRBV6-5
d_gene: NA
j_gene: TRBJ2-7
abundance: NA
CDR3nt: TGTGCCAGCAGTAGAAGTTCAGGGGCACTATACGAGCAGTACTTC
CDR3aa: CASSRSSGALYEQYF

v_gene: TRBV13
d_gene: TRBD1
j_gene: TRBJ1-2
abundance: NA
CDR3nt: TGTGCCAGCAGCTTAGGGTTCCGGGACAGGGGGCTAGAAGGCTACACCTTC
CDR3aa: CASSLGFRDRGLEGYTF

v_gene: TRBV7-3
d_gene: TRBD2
j_gene: TRBJ2-1
abundance: NA
CDR3nt: TGTGCCAGCAGTATCGGGACTAGCGGCGATGAGCAGTTCTTC
CDR3aa: CASSIGTSGDEQFF

v_gene: TRBV7-6
d_gene: NA
j_gene: TRBJ1-1
abundance: NA
CDR3nt: TGTGCCAGCAGCTTACAGCGAGACATGAACACTGAAGCTTTCTTT
CDR3aa: CASSLQRDMNTEAFF

v_gene: TRBV6-1
d_gene: NA
j_gene: TRBJ1-1
abundance: few
CDR3nt: TGTGCCAGCAGTGAAGCTTTCTTT
CDR3aa: CASSEAFF

v_gene: TRBV7-6
d_gene: TRBD1
j_gene: TRBJ2-7
abundance: NA
CDR3nt: TGTGCCAGCAGCTTAACGGGCCCGTTGGACAGGGGCCCGGGCGAGCAGTACTTC
CDR3aa: CASSLTGPLDRGPGEQYF

v_gene: TRBV29-1
d_gene: TRBD2
j_gene: TRBJ2-1
abundance: NA
CDR3nt: TGCAGCGTTGGGACTAGCGGGAGATACAATGAGCAGTTCTTC
CDR3aa: CSVGTSGRYNEQFF

v_gene: TRBV10-3
d_gene: TRBD1
j_gene: TRBJ2-7
abundance: NA
CDR3nt: TGTGCCATCAAGGGACAGGGCCACAGCGAGCAGTACTTC
CDR3aa: CAIKGQGHSEQYF

v_gene: TRBV14
d_gene: NA
j_gene: TRBJ2-2
abundance: NA
CDR3nt: TGTGCCAGCAGCCAAACGTCGGGCACCGGGGAGCTGTTTTTT
CDR3aa: CASSQTSGTGELFF

v_gene: TRBV15
d_gene: NA
j_gene: TRBJ2-3
abundance: NA
CDR3nt: TGTGCCACCAGCAGACCACAGGGAGGAACAGATACGCAGTATTTT
CDR3aa: CATSRPQGGTDTQYF

v_gene: TRBV20-1
d_gene: TRBD2
j_gene: TRBJ2-1
abundance: NA
CDR3nt: TGCAGTGCGGGGGGGGTGAATGAGCAGTTCTTC
CDR3aa: CSAGGVNEQFF

v_gene: TRBV30
d_gene: TRBD1
j_gene: TRBJ1-6
abundance: NA
CDR3nt: TGTGCCTGGACTAACAGGGGCGGGGATTCACCCCTCCACTTT
CDR3aa: CAWTNRGGDSPLHF

v_gene: TRBV7-3
d_gene: NA
j_gene: TRBJ2-1
abundance: once
CDR3nt: TGTGCCAGCAGCTCGACCGCGGCGGGGGCCTTGTATGAGCAGTTCTTC
CDR3aa: CASSSTAAGALYEQFF

v_gene: TRBV27
d_gene: TRBD2
j_gene: TRBJ2-1
abundance: NA
CDR3nt: TGTGCCAGCAGGCGTACTAGCGGGAGTTGGAGGAATGAGCAGTTCTTC
CDR3aa: CASRRTSGSWRNEQFF

v_gene: TRBV19
d_gene: NA
j_gene: TRBJ2-7
abundance: NA
CDR3nt: TGTGCCAGTAGTAAGACGGTTAGGCTGTTTCTGTTGTGGCCCTACGAGCAGTACTTC
CDR3aa: CASSKTVRLFLLWPYEQYF

v_gene: TRBV4-2
d_gene: NA
j_gene: TRBJ2-7
abundance: few
CDR3nt: TGTGCCAGCAGCCAAGGAGCTAGCCTCGCCTACGAGCAGTACTTC
CDR3aa: CASSQGASLAYEQYF

v_gene: TRBV6-1
d_gene: NA
j_gene: TRBJ1-2
abundance: NA
CDR3nt: TGTGCCAGCAGTGAACGACAGGACTATGGCTACACCTTC
CDR3aa: CASSERQDYGYTF

v_gene: TRBV2
d_gene: TRBD2
j_gene: TRBJ2-2
abundance: once
CDR3nt: TGTGCCAGCAGTGCAACTAGCGGGATGAACACCGGGGAGCTGTTTTTT
CDR3aa: CASSATSGMNTGELFF

v_gene: TRBV9
d_gene: TRBD1
j_gene: TRBJ2-7
abundance: NA
CDR3nt: TGTGCCAGCAGCGTAGGGACAGGGTCCGGGGAGCAGTACTTC
CDR3aa: CASSVGTGSGEQYF

v_gene: TRBV5-1
d_gene: TRBD2
j_gene: TRBJ2-3
abundance: NA
CDR3nt: TGCGCCAGCAGCTTGGAGGTAGCGGGGGGGCGAGATACGCAGTATTTT
CDR3aa: CASSLEVAGGRDTQYF

v_gene: TRBV27
d_gene: TRBD1
j_gene: TRBJ1-4
abundance: NA
CDR3nt: TGTGCCAGCAGTCCCATGACAGGGGTCGGAAAACTGTTTTTT
CDR3aa: CASSPMTGVGKLFF

v_gene: TRBV10-3
d_gene: TRBD1
j_gene: TRBJ2-2
abundance: NA
CDR3nt: TGTGCCATCACCGAGGGGGCCGACACCGGGGAGCTGTTTTTT
CDR3aa: CAITEGADTGELFF

v_gene: TRBV4-2
d_gene: TRBD2
j_gene: TRBJ2-3
abundance: NA
CDR3nt: TGTGCCAGCAGCCAAGATGCGGGGACTAGCGGTAGCACAGATACGCAGTATTTT
CDR3aa: CASSQDAGTSGSTDTQYF